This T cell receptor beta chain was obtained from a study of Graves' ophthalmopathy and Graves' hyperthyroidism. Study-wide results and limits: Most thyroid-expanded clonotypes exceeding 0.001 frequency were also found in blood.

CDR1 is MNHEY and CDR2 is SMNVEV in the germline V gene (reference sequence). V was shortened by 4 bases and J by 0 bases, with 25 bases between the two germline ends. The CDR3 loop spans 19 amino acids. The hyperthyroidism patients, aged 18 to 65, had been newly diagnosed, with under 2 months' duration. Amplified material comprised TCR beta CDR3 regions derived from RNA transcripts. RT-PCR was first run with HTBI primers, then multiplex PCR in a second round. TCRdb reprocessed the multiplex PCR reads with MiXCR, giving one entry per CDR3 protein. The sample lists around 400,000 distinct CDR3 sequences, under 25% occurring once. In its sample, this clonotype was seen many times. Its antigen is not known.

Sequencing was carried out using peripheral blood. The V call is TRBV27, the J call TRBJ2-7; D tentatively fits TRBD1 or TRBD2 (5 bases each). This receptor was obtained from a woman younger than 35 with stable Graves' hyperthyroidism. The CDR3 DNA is TGTGCCAGCAGTTCTCCCCGATACCACTCTCGAGGGGTCTCCTACGAGCAGTACTTC. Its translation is CASSSPRYHSRGVSYEQYF.